This T cell receptor beta chain was captured in a study of T cell changes during pregnancy in multiple sclerosis. Only in-frame clones appear in the TCRdb table, and some are missing; sequencing was by immunoSEQ multiplex PCR. The sample lists 75,000 to 95,000 clones, around 93% seen once, with approximately 0.99% in the top ten. V shed 8 bases and J 7 bases; nucleotides not matched to a gene: 4. The germline gives CDR1 SNHLY, CDR2 FYNNEI. The CDR3 consists of 13 residues. This receptor was identified in a female donor with multiple sclerosis, enrolled in a pregnancy study. The sample consisted of peripheral blood, taken before pregnancy. V gene TRBV2 combines with J gene TRBJ1-6; the match to TRBD1 covers 8 bases. CDR3 protein: CASQDRENSPLHF. The CDR3 DNA reads TGTGCCAGCCAGGACAGGGAAAATTCACCCCTCCACTTT.